This TCR beta chain is drawn from a study of memory B cells and T cells in multiple sclerosis. Repertoires were generated with immunoSEQ multiplex PCR, while TCRdb's copy carries only in-frame clones and drops some. Of roughly 30,000 clones listed, about 82% are singletons. Remarks on this clone: Its antigen remains unidentified.

In germline, CDR1 is SGHAT, CDR2 FQNNGV. V was pared by 4 bases and J by 3 bases, with 3 bases of the junction left unmatched. The CDR3 contains 14 residues. Findings and caveats of the study: Normalization was needed because clone-set size differences affected shared clonotype counts.

Separate sequencing covered autoproliferating (CFSE-dim) and non-proliferating (CFSE-high) T cells from stimulus-free culture. Pooled replicate wells came from around 5x10^7 CFSE-labeled PBMCs cultured approximately seven days without stimulus. PBMCs were labeled with 0.5 to 0.65 uM CFSE and cultured without exogenous stimuli. This receptor was obtained from a human donor with multiple sclerosis. Material: PBMCs from blood kept in culture. The chain employs TRBV11-2 and TRBJ2-7, with 10 bases identical to TRBD1. The CDR3 bases are TGTGCCAGCAGCTCCGGGACAGGGGTCTACGAGCAGTACTTC. It specifies CASSSGTGVYEQYF.